Following are 21 T cell receptor beta chains from one sample sequenced in a study of shared clonotypes between healthy human individuals. Method: immunoSEQ multiplex PCR; TCRdb's copy keeps in-frame clones and lacks some. The sample lists hundreds of thousands of clones; roughly four fifths were seen once. The sequenced sample consisted of PBMCs. The receptors derive from a woman in her forties in good health. Some clones in this sample may be carry-over from other donors' samples.

V gene TRBV10-3 combines with J gene TRBJ1-2; D call uncertain. Germline V lookup: CDR1 ENHRY, CDR2 SYGVKD. V shed 3 bases and J shed 4 bases, with 12 bases lying between them. This CDR3 is built from 14 residues. The CDR3 is CAISDVGNSYGYTF. CDR3 sequence (DNA): TGTGCCATCAGTGACGTGGGGAATAGCTATGGCTACACCTTC.

V gene TRBV5-1 combines with J gene TRBJ2-7, with 7 positions matching TRBD1. CDR1 is SGHRS and CDR2 is YFSETQ in the germline V gene. This CDR3 contains 14 residues. The ends lost 2 bases at V and 5 bases at J; junction bases unmatched: 7. The CDR3 reads CASSFGTATDEQYF. The CDR3, as DNA: TGCGCCAGCAGCTTCGGGACAGCCACGGACGAGCAGTACTTC.

The V and J genes are TRBV19 and TRBJ1-4; 7 bases are shared with TRBD1. This CDR3 spans 16 amino acids. Germline V gene lookup returns CDR1 LNHDA and CDR2 SQIVND (reference sequence). With 3 bases clipped from V and 4 bases from J, the junction kept 8 bases outside the gene matches. The CDR3 DNA reads as TGTGCCAGTAGTATGAGCCCGCCAGGGGGTAATGAAAAACTGTTTTTT. Translation gives CASSMSPPGGNEKLFF.

This chain joins TRBV2 and TRBJ2-7; 9 bases agree with TRBD2. The CDR3 loop spans 15 amino acids. Germline V gene sequence: CDR1 SNHLY, CDR2 FYNNEI. The trim removed 8 bases at V and 3 bases at J, leaving 11 bases unmatched. CDR3 DNA: TGTGCCAGCCGGTGGGCAGCGGGAGGAGGCTACGAGCAGTACTTC. Amino acids: CASRWAAGGGYEQYF.

The chain has TRBV5-1 and TRBJ2-7; 9 positions match TRBD1. CDR1 and CDR2 (germline): SGHRS, YFSETQ. V shed 4 bases and J 4 bases; nucleotides not matched to a gene: 6. The CDR3 length is 14 residues. CDR3 nucleotides: TGCGCCAGCAGCCGGACAGGGGCCACATACGAGCAGTACTTC. Amino acids: CASSRTGATYEQYF.

The chain combines TRBV30 with TRBJ1-5; TRBD1 might be the D (5 bases). The CDR3 spans 14 residues. Trimming pared 0 bases from V and 4 bases from J, leaving 10 bases between. CDR1 GTSNPN and CDR2 SVGIG come from the germline V gene (reference sequence). CDR3 DNA: TGTGCCTGGAGTGTACAGGATTTGAATCAGCCCCAGCATTTT. Translating it yields CAWSVQDLNQPQHF.

Comment on this clone: The junction and the germline gene differ at one end; a read error may be behind it. The CDR3 protein is CASSVRTSELDF. The CDR3 DNA reads as TGTGCCAGCAGTGTCCGGACATCCGAGTTGGACTTC. The V and J genes are TRBV2 and TRBJ2-7, with a tentative D call TRBD1 (5 bases). The CDR3 is 12 amino acids. Germline CDR1 reads SNHLY; CDR2 reads FYNNEI.

The chain employs TRBV30 and TRBJ1-2; D is perhaps TRBD1 (5 bases). The CDR3 consists of 12 residues. The V end was cut by 1 base, the J end by 3 bases, with 6 bases between. Germline values: CDR1 GTSNPN, CDR2 SVGIG (reference sequence). The CDR3 is CAWSEGHYGYTF. Here the CDR3 DNA reads TGTGCCTGGAGTGAGGGGCACTATGGCTACACCTTC.

This clone has a handful of counts. The chain links TRBV4-1 to TRBJ2-1; 7 nucleotides line up with TRBD2. Germline trimming cut 2 bases from V and 3 bases from J; bases unmatched to any gene: 7. CDR1 is MGHRA, CDR2 YSYEKL, per germline. The CDR3 is 16 amino acids. As DNA, the CDR3 is TGCGCCAGCAGCCAACGGGGCCAGCGGGGCTACAATGAGCAGTTCTTC. This translates into CASSQRGQRGYNEQFF.

CDR3 nucleotides: TGTGCCAGCAGCATCAGGGAGAGCTACGAGCAGTACTTC. It specifies CASSIRESYEQYF. The chain has TRBV7-8 and TRBJ2-7; D is tentatively TRBD1 or TRBD2 (5 bases each). Germline V gene data show CDR1 as SGHVS and CDR2 as FQNEAQ. The CDR3 spans 13 residues. With 5 bases removed from V and 3 bases from J, the gap between germline ends came to 11 bases.

This clone has more than one count but fewer than ten. This chain joins TRBV5-1 and TRBJ2-7, with unresolved D. CDR3 length equals 14 residues. Germline lookup yields CDR1 SGHRS and CDR2 YFSETQ. Trimming took 4 bases from V and 2 from J, leaving 13 bases between them. CDR3 protein: CASSLQPPPYEQYF. The CDR3 nucleotides are TGCGCCAGCAGCCTTCAACCCCCCCCCTACGAGCAGTACTTC.

This clone was seen a handful of times. This sequence joins TRBV18 and TRBJ1-1; D gene uncertain. Germline V gene data show CDR1 as KGHSH and CDR2 as LQKENI. CDR3 length: 11 residues. V lost 3 bases, J lost 4 bases, and 3 bases lay in between. In DNA, the CDR3 is TGTGCCAGCTCACCTGCCACTGAAGCTTTCTTT. Its protein is CASSPATEAFF. Drawing the rest from reference TRBV18 and TRBJ1-1, the complete variable domain is NAGVMQNPRHLVRRRGQEARLRCSPMKGHSHVYWYRQLPEEGLKFMVYLQKENIIDESGMPKERFSAEFPKEGPSILRIQQVVRGDSAAYFCASSPATEAFFGQGTRLTVV.

The rearrangement links TRBV6-5 to TRBJ2-5; the match to TRBD1 covers 7 bases. The CDR3 totals 15 residues. The germline V gene encodes CDR1 MNHEY and CDR2 SVGAGI. Unmatched junction bases numbered 6, after V lost 5 bases and J lost 0 bases. CDR3 nucleotides: TGTGCCAGCAGTCGTGGGACAGCCTACCAAGAGACCCAGTACTTC. This sequence encodes CASSRGTAYQETQYF.

The chain combines TRBV25-1 with TRBJ2-5; tentatively, D is TRBD2 (5 bases). The J call is in doubt because the DNA end fits TRBJ2-7 better. The CDR3 has 15 residues. The V gene's germline CDR1 is MGHDK and CDR2 SYGVNS. The CDR3 spells CASSESPSGVPEQYF. CDR3 nucleotide sequence: TGTGCCAGCAGTGAATCGCCGAGCGGAGTGCCCGAGCAGTACTTC.

The rearrangement uses TRBV9 and TRBJ2-2; D remains ambiguous. The length of the CDR3 is 15 residues. The V end was cut by 6 bases, the J end by 4 bases, with 16 bases between. Germline values: CDR1 SGDLS, CDR2 YYNGEE. CDR3 coding DNA: TGTGCCAGCACCGCTCTAGAAGGTGGCACCGGGGAGCTGTTTTTT. Amino acids: CASTALEGGTGELFF. The whole variable domain, remainder taken from reference TRBV9 and TRBJ2-2, is DSGVTQTPKHLITATGQRVTLRCSPRSGDLSVYWYQQSLDQGLQFLIQYYNGEERAKGNILERFSAQQFPDLHSELNLSSLELGDSALYFCASTALEGGTGELFFGEGSRLTVL.

Written as DNA, the CDR3 is TGTGCCAGCAGCTTACTAGCGGGAGGGCCGAACAATGAGCAGTTCTTC. Encoded protein: CASSLLAGGPNNEQFF. This chain uses TRBV13 with TRBJ2-1, with 12 nucleotides matching TRBD2. CDR1 PRHDT and CDR2 FYEKMQ come from the germline V gene (reference sequence). The trim removed 2 bases at V and 5 bases at J, leaving 4 bases unmatched. CDR3 length equals 16 residues.

This clone was observed a handful of times. The DNA of the CDR3 is TGTGCCACCAGCCTCACTAGCGGGAGGGGGGGGGAGACCCAGTACTTC. It yields the protein CATSLTSGRGGETQYF. V gene TRBV15 combines with J gene TRBJ2-5; 13 bases line up with TRBD2. The CDR3 runs 16 residues. CDR1 is LNHNV and CDR2 is YYDKDF in the germline V gene (reference sequence). V dropped 5 bases and J dropped 5; count of bases not matched to a gene: 8. The full variable domain, in which reference TRBV15 and TRBJ2-5 provide the parts outside the CDR3, is DAMVIQNPRYQVTQFGKPVTLSCSQTLNHNVMYWYQQKSSQAPKLLFHYYDKDFNNEADTPDNFQSRRPNTSFCFLDIRSPGLGDTAMYLCATSLTSGRGGETQYFGPGTRLLVL.

The chain links TRBV5-1 to TRBJ2-5, with a weak D call TRBD1 (6 bases). Germline CDR1 and CDR2: SGHRS and YFSETQ. There are 14 residues in the CDR3. V dropped 3 bases and J dropped 5 bases, with 14 bases sitting between them. As DNA, the CDR3 is TGCGCCAGCAGCTCCCAGGGGCTTTCGGAGACCCAGTACTTC. Its translation is CASSSQGLSETQYF.

Remarks on this clone: A read error is likely, as this CDR3 ends without the conserved phenylalanine or tryptophan. The chain couples TRBV30 to TRBJ1-1; 9 bases line up with TRBD1. The J segment lost 10 bases and the V segment lost 2 bases, leaving 8 bases of the junction unmatched. Germline V lookup: CDR1 GTSNPN, CDR2 SVGIG (reference sequence). This CDR3 spans 13 amino acids. The DNA for the CDR3 is TGTGCCTGGAGTCCCGGGACAGGGAGGGCAGCTTTCCTT. Translating gives CAWSPGTGRAAFL.

V is TRBV7-6 and J is TRBJ2-1; 14 nucleotides line up with TRBD2. The V gene end was trimmed by 0 bases and the J gene end by 4 bases; junction bases not matched to a gene: 11. Germline CDR1 is SGHVS and CDR2 is FNYEAQ. This CDR3 has 20 residues. The CDR3 DNA reads as TGTGCCAGCAGCTTAGCCCAATTGACTAGCGGGAGGGCCCATTACAATGAGCAGTTCTTC. Translating gives CASSLAQLTSGRAHYNEQFF.

This sequence joins TRBV6-6 and TRBJ1-3, with 7 bases identical to TRBD1. This CDR3 has 15 residues. Trimming took 5 bases from V and 2 from J; bases not matched to a gene: 6. In germline, CDR1 is MNHNY, CDR2 SVGAGI (reference sequence). DNA for the CDR3: TGTGCCAGCAGTCGTCCTACAGGGGCTGGAAACACCATATATTTT. Its translation is CASSRPTGAGNTIYF.